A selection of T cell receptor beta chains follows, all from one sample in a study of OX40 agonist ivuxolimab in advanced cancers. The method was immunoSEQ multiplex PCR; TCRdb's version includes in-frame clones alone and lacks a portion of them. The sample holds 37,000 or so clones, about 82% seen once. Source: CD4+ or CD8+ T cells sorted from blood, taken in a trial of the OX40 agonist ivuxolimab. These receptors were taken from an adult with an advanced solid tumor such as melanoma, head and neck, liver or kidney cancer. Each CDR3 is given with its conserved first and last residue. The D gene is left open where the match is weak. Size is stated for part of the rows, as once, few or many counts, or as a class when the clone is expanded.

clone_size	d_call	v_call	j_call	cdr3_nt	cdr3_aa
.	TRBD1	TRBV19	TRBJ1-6	TGTGCCAGTAGTACGACAGGGGGCTATTCACCCCTCCACTTT	CASSTTGGYSPLHF
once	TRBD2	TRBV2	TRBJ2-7	TGTGCCAGTTTAACTGGAGGCAGGGGACTAGGGACGTCCTACGAGCAGTACTTC	CASLTGGRGLGTSYEQYF
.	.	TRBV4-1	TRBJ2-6	TGCGCCAGCAGCCAACATCAGGGGTCTGGGGCCAACGTCCTGACTTTC	CASSQHQGSGANVLTF
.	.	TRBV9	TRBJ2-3	TGTGCCAGCAGCGCCGCGTCCGATACGCAGTATTTT	CASSAASDTQYF
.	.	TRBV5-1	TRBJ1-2	TGCGCCAGCAGTACCGGACAGCGCACGGAGGACTATGGCTACACCTTC	CASSTGQRTEDYGYTF
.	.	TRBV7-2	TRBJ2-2	TGTGCCAGCAGCTTGGTAGCGGCGAACACCGGGGAGCTGTTTTTT	CASSLVAANTGELFF
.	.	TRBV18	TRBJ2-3	TGTGCCAGCTCACGCAAAGATACGCAGTATTTT	CASSRKDTQYF
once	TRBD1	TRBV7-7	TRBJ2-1	TGTGCTAGCAGCTTAGCACAGGGGGCGACTTTTGGTGAGCAGTTCTTC	CASSLAQGATFGEQFF
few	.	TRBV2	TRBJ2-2	TGTGCCAGCAGTGATTGGTCAGGGGATCCCGGGGAGCTGTTTTTT	CASSDWSGDPGELFF
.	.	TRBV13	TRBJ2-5	TGTGCCAGCAGCTCCCAAGGGAGGACCCAGTACTTC	CASSSQGRTQYF
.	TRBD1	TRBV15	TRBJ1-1	TGTGCCACCAGAACAGGGGTATTTACTGAAGCTTTCTTT	CATRTGVFTEAFF
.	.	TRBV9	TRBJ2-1	TGTGCCAGCAGCGTAGATCAGGGCTCCTACAATGAGCAGTTCTTC	CASSVDQGSYNEQFF
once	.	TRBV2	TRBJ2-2	TGTGCCAGCAGTGCGCTCTGGAACACCGGGGAGCTGTTTTTT	CASSALWNTGELFF
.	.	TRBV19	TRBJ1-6	TGTGCCAGTGATAGCAATCAGGGGAATTCACCCCTCCACTTT	CASDSNQGNSPLHF
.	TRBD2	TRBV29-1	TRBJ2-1	TGCAGCGTTCGAGCGGGAGGGATTTACAATGAGCAGTTCTTC	CSVRAGGIYNEQFF